The 24 T cell receptor beta chains below all came from one sample that was sequenced in a study of human T cells and chemical hapten exposure. The sample's time point: patch test 3, about 24 weeks after DPC sensitization. Treatment denoted: therapeutic diphenylcyclopropenone sensitization with weekly scalp DPC. From the RACE reads, TCRdb called clonotypes with MiXCR, one entry per CDR3 protein. The sample carries roughly 90,000 distinct CDR3 sequences, 11% recorded once. Source: whole blood, taken in connection with sensitization to the hapten diphenylcyclopropenone (DPC). The receptors come from a woman younger than 45 with alopecia areata. Some clones in this sample may be carry-over from other donors' samples.

At least ten counts were recorded for this clonotype. Here the CDR3 DNA reads TGCAGTGCTAGATTTAAGGGGGTGAATCAGCCCCAGCATTTT. Translated: CSARFKGVNQPQHF. The gene calls are TRBV20-1 and TRBJ1-5, with a tentative D call TRBD1 (6 bases). The ends were cut back, 2 bases at V and 4 bases at J, with 12 bases in the middle. CDR3 length equals 14 residues. Looked up from germline, CDR1 is DFQATT and CDR2 is SNEGSKA (reference sequence).

This clonotype was detected only a few times. V gene TRBV5-1 combines with J gene TRBJ2-7; D possibly uses TRBD1 or TRBD2 (5 bases each). The germline V gene encodes CDR1 SGHRS and CDR2 YFSETQ. This CDR3 is 14 amino acids long. The ends were cut back, 3 bases at V and 6 bases at J, with 16 bases in the middle. CDR3 residues: CASSWGEEVGEQYF. CDR3 DNA sequence: TGCGCCAGCAGCTGGGGCGAGGAGGTGGGCGAGCAGTACTTC.

This clonotype was found a few times. This chain uses TRBV7-2 with TRBJ1-2; D ambiguous. Germline lookup yields CDR1 SGHTA and CDR2 FQGNSA. The germline V and J ends were trimmed by 3 bases and 1 base, with 6 bases remaining between them. The CDR3 covers 13 residues. The DNA for the CDR3 is TGTGCCAGCAGCTTGCAACTTAACTATGGCTACACCTTC. Translating it yields CASSLQLNYGYTF.

Ten or more counts support this clonotype. The chain uses TRBV24-1 and TRBJ2-4; the D is unclear. The germline CDR1 and CDR2 sequences are KGHDR and SFDVKD. V was clipped by 8 bases and J by 1 base, with 11 bases between them. This CDR3 is 14 amino acids long. CDR3 nucleotide sequence: TGTGCCACCATAACGAGAGAGGCCAAAAACATTCAGTACTTC. It codes for CATITREAKNIQYF.

There are many counts of this clonotype. V usage is TRBV14 and J usage is TRBJ2-7, with TRBD2 matching 7 bases. The germline CDR1 and CDR2 sequences are SGHDN and FVKESK. Trimming removed 4 bases from V and 4 bases from J; junction bases left unmatched: 4. The CDR3 is made up of 13 amino acids. CDR3 nucleotides: TGTGCCAGCAGCCGCGGACTAGGGTACGAGCAGTACTTC. It is translated as CASSRGLGYEQYF. The whole variable domain, filled in from reference TRBV14 and TRBJ2-7, reads EAGVTQFPSHSVIEKGQTVTLRCDPISGHDNLYWYRRVMGKEIKFLLHFVKESKQDESGMPNNRFLAERTGGTYSTLKVQPAELEDSGVYFCASSRGLGYEQYFGPGTRLTVT.

This clonotype was seen repeatedly, ten times or more. The V gene is TRBV28, the J gene TRBJ1-2, with a weak D call TRBD1 (6 bases). V was shortened by 6 bases and J by 6 bases, with 20 bases between the two germline ends. CDR3 length: 15 residues. Per germline, CDR1 MDHEN and CDR2 SYDVKM. The CDR3 loop is CASRGTGAGSDGYTF. As DNA, the CDR3 is TGTGCCAGCAGGGGAACGGGGGCAGGGTCTGATGGCTACACCTTC.

This clonotype was detected only a few times. The CDR3 protein is CASSSGLVAYEQYF. CDR3 coding DNA: TGTGCCAGCAGCTCGGGACTAGTAGCATACGAGCAGTACTTC. This chain connects TRBV7-9 to TRBJ2-7, with 8 nucleotides matching TRBD2. Trimming at V came to 4 bases and at J to 4 bases, leaving 6 bases not matched to a gene. This CDR3 comprises 14 residues. Germline CDR1 reads SEHNR; CDR2 reads FQNEAQ (reference sequence).

This clonotype was detected ten times or more. V gene TRBV16 combines with J gene TRBJ1-1, with D possibly matching TRBD1 (6 bases). Germline V lookup: CDR1 KGHSY, CDR2 FQNENV. This CDR3 is 15 amino acids long. The V gene lost 4 bases and the J gene lost 6 bases, with 18 bases spanning the gap. CDR3: CASSRYQRGLAEAFF. CDR3 nucleotides: TGTGCCAGCAGCCGTTATCAGAGGGGGTTGGCTGAAGCTTTCTTT.

This clonotype was picked up many times. This sequence joins TRBV28 and TRBJ1-6; no clear D. Germline CDR1 is MDHEN and CDR2 is SYDVKM. This CDR3 contains 11 residues. Trimming shortened V by 6 bases and J by 12 bases, and 9 bases separated the two germline ends. CDR3 coding DNA: TGTGCCAGCAGAGGTGTAGAACCCCTCCACTTT. As protein: CASRGVEPLHF.

The chain recombines TRBV6-1 with TRBJ1-5, with 10 bases identical to TRBD1. The CDR3 runs 16 residues. Per the germline V gene, CDR1 is MNHNS and CDR2 is SASEGT. The J segment lost 6 bases and the V segment lost 0 bases, leaving 5 bases of the junction unmatched. CDR3 loop: CASSEALDRGAQPQHF. The DNA for the CDR3 is TGTGCCAGCAGTGAAGCTTTGGACAGGGGGGCTCAGCCCCAGCATTTT.

This clonotype appeared many times. This rearrangement joins TRBV11-2 to TRBJ2-7; the D is unclear. This CDR3 is 11 amino acids long. The V end lost 5 bases, the J end lost 3 bases, and 5 bases lay between the germline ends. Germline loops: CDR1 SGHAT, CDR2 FQNNGV. Written as DNA, the CDR3 is TGTGCCAGCAGCACCTACTACGAGCAGTACTTC. The encoded protein is CASSTYYEQYF.

The table lists this clonotype with many counts. V gene TRBV4-3 combines with J gene TRBJ2-1; 7 bases agree with TRBD1. Germline V CDR1 and CDR2: LGHNA, YSLEER. V was pared by 1 base and J by 0 bases, with 12 bases of the junction left unmatched. The CDR3 totals 19 residues. CDR3 sequence: CASSQGTGRQGSSYNEQFF. The CDR3 DNA sequence: TGCGCCAGCAGCCAAGGAACAGGCAGACAGGGCAGCTCCTACAATGAGCAGTTCTTC.

The CDR3 DNA follows: TGTGCCAGCAGTTTATCCCCTATGCCAGGGTTTGAAGCTTTCTTT. Translating it yields CASSLSPMPGFEAFF. V is TRBV27 and J is TRBJ1-1, with a weak D call TRBD1 (5 bases). CDR1 is MNHEY and CDR2 is SMNVEV in the germline V gene (reference sequence). This CDR3 contains 15 residues. V was shortened by 0 bases and J by 7 bases, with 15 bases between the two germline ends.

The chain couples TRBV12-3 or TRBV12-4 to TRBJ2-6, with TRBD1 as a possible D gene (5 bases). Between the trimmed V and J ends, which lost 2 bases and 4 bases, there was a span of 9 bases. The CDR3 is 15 amino acids. CDR3 nucleotides: TGTGCCAGCAGTTTACCAGGGTCCGGGGCCAACGTCCTGACTTTC. Its protein is CASSLPGSGANVLTF.

This clonotype came up many times. CDR3 coding DNA: TGTGCCAGCAGCTTAGAGACAGGGGGCTTTGGAAACACCATATATTTT. This codes for CASSLETGGFGNTIYF. The chain uses TRBV7-6 and TRBJ1-3, with 10 positions matching TRBD1. This CDR3 contains 16 residues. Looked up from germline, CDR1 is SGHVS and CDR2 is FNYEAQ. The ends lost 1 base at V and 3 bases at J; junction bases unmatched: 3.

This clonotype was seen more than once but under ten times. The chain joins TRBV7-9 to TRBJ2-5; D is possibly TRBD1 (6 bases). CDR3 size: 15 residues. V was trimmed by 4 bases and J by 2 bases, leaving 14 bases between them. The germline V gene encodes CDR1 SEHNR and CDR2 FQNEAQ (reference sequence). CDR3 bases: TGTGCCAGCAGCTCCGACTGGACAGTACAAGAGACCCAGTACTTC. It yields the protein CASSSDWTVQETQYF.

A note on this clonotype: This may stem from a read error, because a much larger clone lies one nucleotide away. The chain couples TRBV29-1 to TRBJ2-7; tentatively, D is TRBD1 or TRBD2 (5 bases each). The CDR3 is made up of 12 amino acids. Germline loops: CDR1 SQVTM, CDR2 ANQGSEA. V was cut by 6 bases and J by 6 bases, with 15 bases left in between. CDR3 coding DNA: TGCAGCGTCGAGCAGAATGGGGGCGAGCAGTACTTC. It specifies CSVEQNGGEQYF.

The chain recombines TRBV7-9 with TRBJ2-7; TRBD2 might be the D (5 bases). CDR1 is SEHNR, CDR2 FQNEAQ, per germline (reference sequence). The CDR3 spans 13 residues. V shed 5 bases and J shed 7 bases, with 15 bases lying between them. In DNA, the CDR3 is TGTGCCAGCAGCCAAGACGGACGCGGGGAGCAGTACTTC. It codes for CASSQDGRGEQYF.

This clonotype was seen at least ten times. The V gene is TRBV5-1, the J gene TRBJ2-3; the D is unclear. The CDR3 runs 14 residues. The germline V and J ends were trimmed by 1 base and 1 base, with 7 bases remaining between them. The germline gives CDR1 SGHRS, CDR2 YFSETQ. The CDR3 spells CASSLRARTDTQYF. CDR3 in DNA: TGCGCCAGCAGCTTGAGGGCCCGCACAGATACGCAGTATTTT.

This clonotype was seen many times. The chain recombines TRBV3-1 with TRBJ1-1; no reliable D call. V was cut by 0 bases and J by 3 bases, with 11 bases left in between. CDR3 length: 15 residues. Germline assignment: CDR1 LGHDT and CDR2 YNNKEL (reference sequence). This CDR3 is CASSQEDRKYTEAFF. The CDR3 nucleotides read TGTGCCAGCAGCCAAGAGGACCGTAAGTACACTGAAGCTTTCTTT.

This clonotype was found a few times. The rearrangement links TRBV3-1 to TRBJ1-3; no clear D. This CDR3 has 16 residues. V gave up 1 base and J gave up 4 bases, with 14 bases separating them. Per germline, CDR1 LGHDT and CDR2 YNNKEL (reference sequence). This CDR3 is CASSQVTSMPGNTIYF. The DNA of the CDR3 is TGTGCCAGCAGCCAAGTGACCTCCATGCCCGGAAACACCATATATTTT.

This clonotype has a handful of counts. CDR3 sequence: CASSVGGHQGSNEQFF. The CDR3, as DNA: TGTGCCAGCAGCGTAGGGGGACACCAAGGGTCCAATGAGCAGTTCTTC. This chain links TRBV5-6 with TRBJ2-1, with a possible D match to TRBD1 (6 bases). Deletions cut 4 bases from V and 6 bases from J, with 20 bases between. Germline values: CDR1 SGHDT, CDR2 YYEEEE. The CDR3 totals 16 residues.

The gene calls are TRBV6-6 and TRBJ1-6; the match to TRBD1 covers 8 bases. Germline V gene sequence: CDR1 MNHNY, CDR2 SVGAGI (reference sequence). The V segment lost 5 bases and the J segment 9 bases; nucleotides outside the gene matches: 6. The CDR3 runs to 14 residues. The CDR3 reads CASSAGQGLSPLHF. CDR3 DNA sequence: TGTGCCAGCAGTGCCGGACAGGGCCTTTCACCCCTCCACTTT.

This clonotype was seen more than once but under ten times. This chain links TRBV5-1 with TRBJ1-6; D is possibly TRBD1 (5 bases). Trimming took off 0 bases at V and 1 base at J, with 11 bases between the two ends. CDR1 and CDR2 (germline): SGHRS, YFSETQ. There are 17 residues in the CDR3. CDR3 sequence: CASSLGDHVSYNSPLHF. The CDR3 DNA sequence: TGCGCCAGCAGCTTGGGGGACCATGTATCCTATAATTCACCCCTCCACTTT.